This TCR beta chain appears in the sequencing data of a study of blood T cell repertoires in COVID-19. The length of the CDR3 is 14 residues. Looked up from germline, CDR1 is LNHDA and CDR2 is SQIVND (reference sequence). V trimming: 5 bases; J trimming: 5 bases; junction bases outside the gene matches: 5. Profiled with immunoSEQ multiplex PCR; TCRdb holds only in-frame clones, not every one. The sample consists of approximately 93,000 clones, 70% to 90% of them appearing once. Sequencing was performed on peripheral blood. The origin of this receptor is a man aged 50-60 years with COVID-19, enrolled during active disease. This rearrangement joins TRBV19 to TRBJ1-5; 8 nucleotides align to TRBD1. DNA of the CDR3: TGTGCCAGTAGTTCCGGGACAGGTTATCAGCCCCAGCATTTT. Encoded protein: CASSSGTGYQPQHF.